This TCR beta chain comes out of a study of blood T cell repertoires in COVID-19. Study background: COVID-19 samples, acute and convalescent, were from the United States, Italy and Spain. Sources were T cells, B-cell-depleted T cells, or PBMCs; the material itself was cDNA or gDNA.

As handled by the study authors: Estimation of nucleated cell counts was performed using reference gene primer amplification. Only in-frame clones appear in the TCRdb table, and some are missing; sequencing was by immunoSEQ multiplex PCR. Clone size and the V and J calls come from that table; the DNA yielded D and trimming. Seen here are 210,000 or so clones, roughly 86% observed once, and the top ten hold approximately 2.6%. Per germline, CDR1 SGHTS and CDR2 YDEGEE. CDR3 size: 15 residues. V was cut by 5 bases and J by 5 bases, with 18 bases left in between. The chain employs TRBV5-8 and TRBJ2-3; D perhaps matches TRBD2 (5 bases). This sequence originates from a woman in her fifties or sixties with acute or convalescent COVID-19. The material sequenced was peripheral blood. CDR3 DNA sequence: TGTGCCAGCAGTACGACCCAGTGGAGGATAGATACGCAGTATTTT. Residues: CASSTTQWRIDTQYF.